The present T cell receptor (beta chain) was sequenced within a study of shared clonotypes between healthy human individuals. Notes on the study in general: Donor scarcity curtailed the genetic and exposure-history diversity represented herein. Estimated clonotype richness was generally higher in naive than memory subsets.

Genomic DNA of every subset was divided equally among multiple immunoSEQ plates. Method: immunoSEQ multiplex PCR; TCRdb's copy keeps in-frame clones and lacks some. The sample lists approximately 1.5 million clones, 95% to 99% occurring once. To note about this clone: The antigen remains unidentified.

The germline V and J ends were trimmed by 4 bases and 4 bases, with 11 bases remaining between them. The germline CDR1 and CDR2 sequences are ENHRY and SYGVKD. The CDR3 loop spans 13 amino acids. Sequences were obtained from naive CD4+ T cells sorted from blood. Noted subset: CD45RA+ positively selected. The receptor comes from a man in his thirties or forties in good health. This chain links TRBV10-3 with TRBJ2-7; unclear D gene. The CDR3 spells CAISGKIGYEQYF. CDR3 bases: TGTGCCATCAGTGGAAAAATCGGGTACGAGCAGTACTTC.